A selection of T cell receptor beta chains follows, all from one sample in a study of blood T cell repertoires in COVID-19. The method was immunoSEQ multiplex PCR; TCRdb's version includes in-frame clones alone and lacks a portion of them. The sample has roughly 120,000 clones, 75% to 90% seen once. Sequencing input: peripheral blood. These receptors were obtained from a human donor in a cohort sampled during active COVID-19. Both conserved end residues are part of each CDR3. The order of the fields is J gene, V gene, clone size, CDR3 protein. Part of the rows lack a size; the others show once, few, many or a class for expanded clones.

TRBJ2-1	TRBV19	.	CASSDGTSNEQFF
TRBJ2-7	TRBV5-3	.	CARSLEPGQTYEQYF
TRBJ2-3	TRBV5-4	.	CASSSLTVPSTDTQYF
TRBJ2-7	TRBV7-2	.	CASSLPGIDEQYF
TRBJ1-5	TRBV28	.	CASSGVGQPYSNQPQHF
TRBJ2-5	TRBV6-6	once	CASRIQGRGETQYF
TRBJ2-5	TRBV28	.	CASRAMGGEETQYF
TRBJ1-1	TRBV18	.	CASSPNRGGTEAFF
TRBJ2-1	TRBV6-5	.	CASSYPLAGGLSEQFF
TRBJ1-1	TRBV15	once	CATSRGTGGYNTEAFF
TRBJ1-1	TRBV5-1	.	CASSRRTGPNTEAFF
TRBJ2-2	TRBV5-5	.	CASSFFGGRDTGELFF
TRBJ2-7	TRBV28	.	CASEGTSVNYEQYF
TRBJ2-2	TRBV5-4	.	CASSFRRGGRTGELFF
TRBJ1-6	TRBV12-5	.	CASGLGQGYNSPLHF
TRBJ2-7	TRBV27	.	CASMGRGEQYF
TRBJ2-2	TRBV5-1	.	CASSSGQTGELFF
TRBJ1-2	TRBV5-1	.	CASSLDSVGYGYTF
TRBJ2-1	TRBV10-1	.	CASSGPGLASNEQFF
TRBJ2-1	TRBV5-4	.	CASSLGLAGFSRNEQFF
TRBJ2-1	TRBV29-1	.	CSVEPPRQGDEQFF
TRBJ1-1	TRBV6-5	.	CASRSNRGQVEAFF
TRBJ2-1	TRBV7-2	.	CASLPDTLSSDNEQFF
TRBJ2-7	TRBV18	once	CASSPLVAGSSYEQYF
TRBJ2-7	TRBV24-1	.	CATSDLRAGGAPVEQYF
TRBJ2-7	TRBV9	.	CASSLRPGGAYEQYF
TRBJ1-2	TRBV29-1	once	CSVTGGYGYTF
TRBJ1-3	TRBV2	once	CASSIQGGSGNTIYF
TRBJ1-5	TRBV6-1	.	CASSEEGVKGTINQPQHF
TRBJ2-1	TRBV4-2	once	CASSQRPTLQGSEQFF
TRBJ1-1	TRBV5-4	.	CASTSPRGTEAFF
TRBJ2-2	TRBV7-2	.	CASSFIVNTGELFF
TRBJ1-4	TRBV19	.	CASSLGTGTNEKLFF
TRBJ2-3	TRBV7-7	.	CASSLGLARGDTQYF
TRBJ2-6	TRBV5-1	.	CASSLQSGANVLTF
TRBJ2-1	TRBV27	.	CASSLLAGGAYNEQFF
TRBJ2-7	TRBV7-9	.	CASSLPSGATYEQYF
TRBJ2-1	TRBV12-3/TRBV12-4	.	CASSPVRGREQFF
TRBJ2-1	TRBV19	once	CASSSRLGRSYNEQFF
TRBJ1-1	TRBV5-6	.	CASSLRRDTEAFF
TRBJ2-5	TRBV27	.	CASRGFGGVSMETQYF
TRBJ1-6	TRBV6-5	.	CASSYETSTSSPLHF
TRBJ2-3	TRBV7-7	.	CASSPAGQGRGDTQYF
TRBJ2-4	TRBV7-8	.	CASSFSRGRENIQYF
TRBJ1-5	TRBV6-5	.	CASSRDRRNQPQHF
TRBJ2-5	TRBV24-1	.	CATSGTVQETQYF
TRBJ1-5	TRBV12-3/TRBV12-4	.	CASSLTPGQPQHF
TRBJ1-1	TRBV12-5	.	CASGVPRGVSEAFF